Listed below are T cell receptor beta chains from one sample, sequenced in a study of blood T cell repertoires in COVID-19. Generated by immunoSEQ multiplex PCR, the TCRdb table keeps only in-frame clones and is missing some. The data contain around 300,000 clones, around 90% of them singletons. Specimen: peripheral blood. Receptor source: a man aged 50-60 years with acute or convalescent COVID-19. Each CDR3 is given with its conserved first and last residue. Each record gives: D gene, clone size, V gene, J gene, CDR3 protein, CDR3 DNA. The D gene is left open where the match is weak. Some rows mark clone size as missing; the rest say once, few, many or name a class of expanded clone.

D gene: NA
clone size: NA
V gene: TRBV3-1/TRBV3-2
J gene: TRBJ1-1
CDR3 protein: CASSQVGTHREEAFF
CDR3 DNA: TGTGCCAGCAGCCAAGTGGGAACCCACAGGGAGGAAGCTTTCTTT

D gene: NA
clone size: NA
V gene: TRBV4-1
J gene: TRBJ2-5
CDR3 protein: CASSQSGLTETQYF
CDR3 DNA: TGCGCCAGCAGCCAATCGGGTCTAACAGAGACCCAGTACTTC

D gene: TRBD1
clone size: NA
V gene: TRBV19
J gene: TRBJ1-5
CDR3 protein: CASRERTGGPNQPQHF
CDR3 DNA: TGTGCCAGTAGGGAAAGGACAGGGGGACCGAATCAGCCCCAGCATTTT

D gene: TRBD1
clone size: NA
V gene: TRBV19
J gene: TRBJ1-5
CDR3 protein: CASTYTGGQPQHF
CDR3 DNA: TGTGCCAGTACCTATACAGGGGGTCAGCCCCAGCATTTT

D gene: TRBD2
clone size: NA
V gene: TRBV30
J gene: TRBJ2-3
CDR3 protein: CAWTWGSGGSADTQYF
CDR3 DNA: TGTGCCTGGACGTGGGGTAGCGGGGGGTCCGCAGATACGCAGTATTTT

D gene: TRBD1
clone size: NA
V gene: TRBV12-5
J gene: TRBJ2-2
CDR3 protein: CASGSSRQGRWGELFF
CDR3 DNA: TGTGCTAGTGGTTCCTCCAGACAGGGGCGCTGGGGGGAGCTGTTTTTT

D gene: TRBD1
clone size: NA
V gene: TRBV3-1/TRBV3-2
J gene: TRBJ1-5
CDR3 protein: CASSQGAGGGQPQHF
CDR3 DNA: TGTGCCAGCAGCCAAGGTGCAGGGGGCGGGCAGCCCCAGCATTTT

D gene: NA
clone size: once
V gene: TRBV12-5
J gene: TRBJ2-7
CDR3 protein: CASGLGLTIRYEQYF
CDR3 DNA: TGTGCTAGTGGTTTGGGGCTCACTATACGCTACGAGCAGTACTTC

D gene: TRBD1
clone size: NA
V gene: TRBV7-8
J gene: TRBJ1-2
CDR3 protein: CASSLGDRGLVYTF
CDR3 DNA: TGTGCCAGCAGCTTAGGGGACAGGGGATTAGTCTACACCTTC

D gene: NA
clone size: NA
V gene: TRBV29-1
J gene: TRBJ2-1
CDR3 protein: CSVVYVASYNEQFF
CDR3 DNA: TGCAGCGTTGTTTATGTGGCCTCCTACAATGAGCAGTTCTTC

D gene: NA
clone size: NA
V gene: TRBV12-5
J gene: TRBJ1-1
CDR3 protein: CASGSGYTEAFF
CDR3 DNA: TGTGCTAGTGGTTCCGGGTACACTGAAGCTTTCTTT

D gene: TRBD1
clone size: few
V gene: TRBV11-1
J gene: TRBJ2-7
CDR3 protein: CASSLGQGVIREQYF
CDR3 DNA: TGTGCCAGCAGCTTGGGACAGGGGGTAATACGGGAGCAGTACTTC

D gene: TRBD1
clone size: NA
V gene: TRBV5-8
J gene: TRBJ1-4
CDR3 protein: CASSQGQGDEKLFF
CDR3 DNA: TGTGCCAGCAGCCAGGGACAGGGCGATGAAAAACTGTTTTTT

D gene: NA
clone size: NA
V gene: TRBV10-3
J gene: TRBJ2-7
CDR3 protein: CAISEGQSYEQYF
CDR3 DNA: TGTGCCATCAGTGAGGGACAGAGCTACGAGCAGTACTTC

D gene: TRBD2
clone size: few
V gene: TRBV5-4
J gene: TRBJ2-1
CDR3 protein: CASSGQTSGGAYNEQFF
CDR3 DNA: TGTGCCAGCAGCGGCCAGACTAGCGGGGGGGCTTACAATGAGCAGTTCTTC

D gene: TRBD2
clone size: NA
V gene: TRBV6-6
J gene: TRBJ2-7
CDR3 protein: CASSRTRDREQYF
CDR3 DNA: TGTGCCAGCAGCCGGACTAGGGACCGGGAGCAGTACTTC

D gene: TRBD1
clone size: once
V gene: TRBV30
J gene: TRBJ1-5
CDR3 protein: CAWSVGTGSFGQPQHF
CDR3 DNA: TGTGCCTGGAGTGTCGGGACAGGGAGTTTTGGTCAGCCCCAGCATTTT

D gene: NA
clone size: NA
V gene: TRBV5-1
J gene: TRBJ1-4
CDR3 protein: CASSSTGTNEKLFF
CDR3 DNA: TGCGCCAGCAGCTCCACAGGGACTAATGAAAAACTGTTTTTT

D gene: TRBD2
clone size: NA
V gene: TRBV3-1/TRBV3-2
J gene: TRBJ2-2
CDR3 protein: CASSPWTSGDTGELFF
CDR3 DNA: TGTGCCAGCAGCCCATGGACTAGCGGGGACACCGGGGAGCTGTTTTTT

D gene: NA
clone size: NA
V gene: TRBV5-1
J gene: TRBJ2-5
CDR3 protein: CASRPEGGTETQYF
CDR3 DNA: TGCGCCAGCAGACCCGAAGGGGGAACAGAGACCCAGTACTTC

D gene: NA
clone size: NA
V gene: TRBV4-1
J gene: TRBJ2-5
CDR3 protein: CASSQDLGQSHNF
CDR3 DNA: TGCGCCAGCAGCCAAGATCTAGGCCAGTCCCATAACTTC

D gene: TRBD1
clone size: NA
V gene: TRBV7-3
J gene: TRBJ1-6
CDR3 protein: CASSLTRQGDSPLHF
CDR3 DNA: TGTGCCAGCAGCTTAACTAGACAGGGAGATTCACCCCTCCACTTT

D gene: NA
clone size: few
V gene: TRBV6-4
J gene: TRBJ1-1
CDR3 protein: CASRASSNTEAFF
CDR3 DNA: TGTGCCAGCAGGGCATCCTCTAACACTGAAGCTTTCTTT

D gene: NA
clone size: NA
V gene: TRBV19
J gene: TRBJ1-5
CDR3 protein: CASSPRLAAPGNQPQHF
CDR3 DNA: TGTGCCAGTAGTCCCCGGTTGGCAGCGCCGGGCAATCAGCCCCAGCATTTT

D gene: NA
clone size: NA
V gene: TRBV6-2/TRBV6-3
J gene: TRBJ2-5
CDR3 protein: CASSRGRETQYF
CDR3 DNA: TGTGCCAGCAGTAGGGGTAGGGAGACCCAGTACTTC

D gene: TRBD1
clone size: NA
V gene: TRBV6-5
J gene: TRBJ1-1
CDR3 protein: CASSRVGTGGTEAFF
CDR3 DNA: TGTGCCAGCAGTAGGGTTGGGACAGGGGGCACTGAAGCTTTCTTT

D gene: NA
clone size: NA
V gene: TRBV19
J gene: TRBJ1-2
CDR3 protein: CATKGANYGYTF
CDR3 DNA: TGTGCCACCAAAGGGGCTAACTATGGCTACACCTTC

D gene: NA
clone size: NA
V gene: TRBV3-1/TRBV3-2
J gene: TRBJ2-5
CDR3 protein: CASSQHRETQYF
CDR3 DNA: TGTGCCAGCAGCCAACATCGGGAGACCCAGTACTTC

D gene: NA
clone size: NA
V gene: TRBV6-5
J gene: TRBJ1-2
CDR3 protein: CASSPGGGYGYTF
CDR3 DNA: TGTGCCAGCAGCCCCGGGGGGGGCTATGGCTACACCTTC

D gene: NA
clone size: NA
V gene: TRBV4-1
J gene: TRBJ1-2
CDR3 protein: CASSQEPAGGFYYGYTF
CDR3 DNA: TGCGCCAGCAGCCAAGAACCGGCAGGCGGGTTTTACTATGGCTACACCTTC

D gene: NA
clone size: NA
V gene: TRBV3-1/TRBV3-2
J gene: TRBJ1-1
CDR3 protein: CASSQDQEGTEAFF
CDR3 DNA: TGTGCCAGCAGCCAAGATCAGGAGGGAACTGAAGCTTTCTTT

D gene: NA
clone size: NA
V gene: TRBV30
J gene: TRBJ1-5
CDR3 protein: CAWSGEGGNQPQHF
CDR3 DNA: TGTGCCTGGAGCGGGGAGGGAGGCAATCAGCCCCAGCATTTT

D gene: NA
clone size: NA
V gene: TRBV7-2
J gene: TRBJ2-2
CDR3 protein: CASSLYSATGELFF
CDR3 DNA: TGTGCCAGCAGCTTATACTCCGCAACCGGGGAGCTGTTTTTT

D gene: TRBD1
clone size: NA
V gene: TRBV24-1
J gene: TRBJ2-1
CDR3 protein: CATSGGDRAYNEQFF
CDR3 DNA: TGTGCCACCAGTGGGGGGGACAGGGCCTACAATGAGCAGTTCTTC

D gene: NA
clone size: NA
V gene: TRBV9
J gene: TRBJ2-1
CDR3 protein: CASSAGGSINEQFF
CDR3 DNA: TGTGCCAGCAGCGCCGGGGGTAGCATAAATGAGCAGTTCTTC

D gene: NA
clone size: NA
V gene: TRBV24-1
J gene: TRBJ2-3
CDR3 protein: CATSAYTQYF
CDR3 DNA: TGTGCCACCTCCGCGTATACGCAGTATTTT

D gene: NA
clone size: NA
V gene: TRBV5-3
J gene: TRBJ1-3
CDR3 protein: CARSLAYLAAGNTIYF
CDR3 DNA: TGTGCCAGAAGCTTGGCCTACCTAGCAGCGGGAAACACCATATATTTT

D gene: NA
clone size: NA
V gene: TRBV5-6
J gene: TRBJ1-2
CDR3 protein: CASSLGEVTNTF
CDR3 DNA: TGTGCCAGCAGCTTGGGGGAGGTAACAAACACCTTC

D gene: TRBD1
clone size: NA
V gene: TRBV10-3
J gene: TRBJ1-2
CDR3 protein: CANQEAGTGSWGYTF
CDR3 DNA: TGTGCCAACCAAGAGGCCGGGACAGGGTCTTGGGGCTACACCTTC

D gene: NA
clone size: once
V gene: TRBV9
J gene: TRBJ2-6
CDR3 protein: CASSVAPSAASGANVLTF
CDR3 DNA: TGTGCCAGCAGCGTAGCCCCTAGTGCGGCCTCTGGGGCCAACGTCCTGACTTTC

D gene: TRBD2
clone size: NA
V gene: TRBV7-9
J gene: TRBJ2-1
CDR3 protein: CASSTGGPQFF
CDR3 DNA: TGTGCCAGCAGTACGGGAGGACCCCAGTTCTTC

D gene: TRBD1
clone size: NA
V gene: TRBV19
J gene: TRBJ1-2
CDR3 protein: CASSMKTGGYGYTF
CDR3 DNA: TGTGCCAGTAGTATGAAGACAGGGGGGTATGGCTACACCTTC